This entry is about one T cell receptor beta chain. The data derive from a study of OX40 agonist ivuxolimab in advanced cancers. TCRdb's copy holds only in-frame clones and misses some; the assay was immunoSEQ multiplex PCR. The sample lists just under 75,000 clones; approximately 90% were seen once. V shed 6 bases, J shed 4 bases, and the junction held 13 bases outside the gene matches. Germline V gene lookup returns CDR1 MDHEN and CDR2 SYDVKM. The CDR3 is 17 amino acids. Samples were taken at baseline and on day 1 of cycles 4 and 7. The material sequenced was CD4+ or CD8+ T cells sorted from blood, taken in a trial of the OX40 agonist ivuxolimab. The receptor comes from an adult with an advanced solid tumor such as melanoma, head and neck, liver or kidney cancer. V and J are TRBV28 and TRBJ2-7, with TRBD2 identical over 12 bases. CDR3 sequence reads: CASRLLTGTSGSYEQYF. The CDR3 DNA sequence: TGTGCCAGCAGACTACTAACTGGGACTAGCGGGTCATACGAGCAGTACTTC. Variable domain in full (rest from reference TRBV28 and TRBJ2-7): DVKVTQSSRYLVKRTGEKVFLECVQDMDHENMFWYRQDPGLGLRLIYFSYDVKMKEKGDIPEGYSVSREKKERFSLILESASTNQTSMYLCASRLLTGTSGSYEQYFGPGTRLTVT.